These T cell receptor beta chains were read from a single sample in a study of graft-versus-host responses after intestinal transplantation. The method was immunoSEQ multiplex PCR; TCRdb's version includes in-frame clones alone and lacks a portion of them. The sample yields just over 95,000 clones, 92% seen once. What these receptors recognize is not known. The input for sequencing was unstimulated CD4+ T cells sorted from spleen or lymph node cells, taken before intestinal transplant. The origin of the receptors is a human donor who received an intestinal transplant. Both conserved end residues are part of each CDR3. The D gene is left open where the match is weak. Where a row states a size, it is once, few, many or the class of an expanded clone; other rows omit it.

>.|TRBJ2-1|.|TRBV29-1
TGCAGCGTTCCCCGAACTACGAGCATTGCCTACAATGAGCAGTTCTTC
CSVPRTTSIAYNEQFF
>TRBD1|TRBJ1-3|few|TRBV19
TGTGCCAGTAGCGGTTCCATCCGCGGACAGGGGAACGTTAATACCATATATTTT
CASSGSIRGQGNVNTIYF
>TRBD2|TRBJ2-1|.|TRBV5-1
TGCGCCAGCAGCTCCGCAGCGGGGAGCTCCTACAATGAGCAGTTCTTC
CASSSAAGSSYNEQFF
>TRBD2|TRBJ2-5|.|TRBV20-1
TGCAGTGCTGGGAGGGTCACCCCCCAGTACTTC
CSAGRVTPQYF
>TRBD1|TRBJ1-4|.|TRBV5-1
TGCGCCAGCAGCCTCCCCGGACAGGCAACTAATGAAAAACTGTTTTTT
CASSLPGQATNEKLFF
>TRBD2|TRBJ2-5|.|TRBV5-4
TGTGCCAGCAGCCCCAGTAGCGGGAGCCTCCAAGAGACCCAGTACTTC
CASSPSSGSLQETQYF
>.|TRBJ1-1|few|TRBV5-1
TGCGCCAGCCGTCAGTCGACTGGGACTGAAGCTTTCTTT
CASRQSTGTEAFF
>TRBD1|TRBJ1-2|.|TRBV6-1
TGTGCCAGCAGAACCGGACAGGCTGTCTATGGCTACACCTTC
CASRTGQAVYGYTF
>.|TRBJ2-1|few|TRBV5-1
TGCGCCAGCAGCGGGTCAGGGGTTGAGCAGTTCTTC
CASSGSGVEQFF
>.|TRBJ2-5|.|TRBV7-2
TGTGCCAGCAGCTTAAGGACCTCAGGGAGGGAGACCCAGTACTTC
CASSLRTSGRETQYF
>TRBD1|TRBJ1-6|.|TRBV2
TGTGCCAGCAGAGGACAGGATTATAATTCACCCCTCCACTTT
CASRGQDYNSPLHF
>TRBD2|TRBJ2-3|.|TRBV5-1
TGCGCCAGCAGGGGTAGCGGGGGGACAGATACGCAGTATTTT
CASRGSGGTDTQYF
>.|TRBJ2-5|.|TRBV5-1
TGCGCCAGCAGCTTGGGCGCAAAAGAGACCCAGTACTTC
CASSLGAKETQYF
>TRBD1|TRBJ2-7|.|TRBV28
TGTGCCAGCAGGACAGGGGCCTACGAGCAGTACTTC
CASRTGAYEQYF